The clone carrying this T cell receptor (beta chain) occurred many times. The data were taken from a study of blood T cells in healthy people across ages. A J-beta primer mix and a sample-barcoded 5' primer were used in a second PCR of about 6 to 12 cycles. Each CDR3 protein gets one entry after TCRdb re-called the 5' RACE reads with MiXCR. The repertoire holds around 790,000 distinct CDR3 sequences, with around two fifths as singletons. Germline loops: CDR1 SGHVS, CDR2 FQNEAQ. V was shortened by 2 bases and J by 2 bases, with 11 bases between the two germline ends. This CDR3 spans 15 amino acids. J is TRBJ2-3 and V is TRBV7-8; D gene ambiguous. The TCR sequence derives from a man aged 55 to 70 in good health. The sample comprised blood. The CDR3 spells CASSLRVGNTDTQYF. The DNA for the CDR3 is TGTGCCAGCAGCTTACGGGTTGGGAACACAGATACGCAGTATTTT.